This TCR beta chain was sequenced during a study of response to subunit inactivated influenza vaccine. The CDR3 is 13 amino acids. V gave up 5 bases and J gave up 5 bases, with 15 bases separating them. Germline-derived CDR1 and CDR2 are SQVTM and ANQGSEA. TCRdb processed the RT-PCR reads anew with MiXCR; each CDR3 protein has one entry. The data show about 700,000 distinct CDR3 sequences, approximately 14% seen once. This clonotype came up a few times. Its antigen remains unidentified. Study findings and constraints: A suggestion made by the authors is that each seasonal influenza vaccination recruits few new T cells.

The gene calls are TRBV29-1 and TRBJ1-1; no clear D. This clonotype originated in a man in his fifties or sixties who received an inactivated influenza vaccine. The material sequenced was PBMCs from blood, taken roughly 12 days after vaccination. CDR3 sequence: CSVRLGEGTEAFF. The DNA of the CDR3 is TGCAGCGTTCGTCTCGGGGAAGGGACTGAAGCTTTCTTT.